This T cell receptor (beta chain) was captured in a study of cytomegalovirus exposure and HLA in healthy donors (TCRdb year 2017). As for the study more broadly: According to an earlier analysis of 550 to 700 of the donors, some 180 million T cells yielded 120 million or so unique TCR beta sequences and approximately 300 Gb of sequence data. To decide whether each TCR beta V gene segment behaved as functional or pseudogenic, an earlier analysis of over 500 of the donors relied on high-throughput TCR beta sequencing. A separate validation cohort of roughly 120 different subjects was used in addition to the roughly 640-subject first cohort. All discovery cohort repertoires had been generated on a single sequencing platform. In the later analysis, no new phenotypic data were used to find candidate immune exposures; instead, reliance was placed on TCR beta sequences and their occurrence across donors. Of the roughly 410 genotyped donors, roughly 80% were placed in the genetic ancestry cluster associated with self-reported Caucasian donors. Genome-wide SNP genotypes for about three fifths of the roughly 700 donors were used in a later genetic analysis, which treated that subset as a discovery cohort. The study profiled the T cell repertoires of about 720 subjects by immunosequencing and related them to cytomegalovirus serostatus. To predict cytomegalovirus infection status, the study brought together high-throughput TCR immunosequencing, statistical association of individual TCRs with disease status, and machine learning. On average, over 200,000 unique TCR beta nucleotide sequences were sequenced per donor among about 400 genotyped donors of the cohort, with roughly 18% of those sequences being non-productive. A later analysis re-examined previously published TCR beta repertoires from hundreds of donors and added high-resolution HLA genotyping to investigate patterns of TCR occurrence. Alongside the repertoire data, information on donor age, sex, ethnicity and CMV serostatus was compiled. The aim of the study was to test whether cataloging public T cell receptors could identify signatures of past pathogen exposure. Class I and class II HLA loci were covered by the typing at four-digit resolution. Because of strong linkage in the cohort, four or five DR-DQ haplotypes were treated as single units for association and clustering. The number of typed donors differed by locus: roughly 629-630 for A, B, C, DRB1 and DQB1; 522 for DQA1; approximately 600 for DPA1; and 400 to 480 for DPB1. Roughly 300 gigabases of sequencing data and 78 million or so unique TCR sequences were included in an early release covering 550 to 800 HLA-typed donors.

The junction shows trimming of 0 bases on V and 8 bases on J, plus 6 bases between the germline ends. In the germline V gene (reference sequence), CDR1 corresponds to SGHNT and CDR2 to YYREEE. Reading from cysteine to phenylalanine, the CDR3 counts 12 amino acids. Just the 36-base CDR3 DNA is kept, in frame starting at base 1. Details on this clone: This receptor's antigen is unknown. Base qualities are not provided; no much larger clone lies one nucleotide away.

What the work shows at the level of the full study, not this receptor alone: A cluster of highly shared sequence variants was judged likely to be a technical artifact of the sequencing pipeline. According to the authors, the approach could potentially be generalized to other disease states and immunological phenotypes. In a later analysis, several top co-occurrence clusters were reported to appear linked to parvovirus B19, influenza, CMV and Epstein-Barr virus. In a later analysis, the rate of TCR association differed among HLA loci, with DRB1 alleles having the most associated TCRs and HLA-C alleles having the fewest. A total of about 180 TCR beta chains were listed by the study as associated with cytomegalovirus. In this cohort, only TCR beta chains were sequenced, and detectable features were limited by the absence of alpha or paired-chain data. The classifier was reported to diagnose cytomegalovirus status with high specificity and sensitivity in both the original and validation cohorts. CMV serostatus was the only immune exposure information available for the cohort. In an earlier analysis of several hundred of the donors, most TCR beta V segments were observed in productive rearrangements about 87% or about 30% of the time, broadly matching IMGT annotations. In vitro tests confirmed that a few of the cytomegalovirus-associated TCR beta chains recognize cytomegalovirus antigens. A further reported finding was that TCR beta sequences accurately predicted the HLA-A and HLA-B alleles for most subjects in the first cohort. When HLA alleles, especially DR and DQ, strongly co-occurred, attributing TCR associations to individual alleles was difficult. Because the 87-base-pair reads could not distinguish some IMGT-functional V segments, including TRBV6-2 and TRBV6-3, those segments were excluded. Compared with the roughly 710-donor mean, donors in an Asian-associated ancestry cluster had fewer N-insertions in productive TCRs, according to a later genetic analysis. In a later analysis, 16,951 TCR beta sequences were associated with specific HLA alleles at a false discovery rate of 0.05. In a later genetic analysis, a missense DCLRE1C variant was associated with V-gene and J-gene trimming of TCR beta chains, and the association was replicated in an independent cohort. The presence/absence analyses assumed that sequencing depth was roughly uniform across donors, and that assumption may not be true. Over 15 rarely observed V segments, including chromosome 9 orphons, were excluded from the earlier analysis of approximately 500 of the donors because counts were too low. Most TCR sequences were observed very rarely across donors, whereas some public TCRs were present in many individuals. A later analysis found that most CMV-associated TCR beta chains appeared HLA-restricted, with HLA associations seemingly driven largely by CMV exposure. Correlated functional status among segregating V segments might reflect linkage disequilibrium, but an unknown experimental factor could not be ruled out. HLA typing was unavailable for some donors at each locus, so association tests used only the typed subset. In a later analysis, HLA-associated TCR beta chains showed more clonal expansion and lower generation probabilities than non-associated chains that were equally common.

Library prep was done by the immunoSEQ multiplex PCR assay. A mixture of 60 forward primers for TCR Vbeta segments and 13 reverse primers for TCR Jbeta segments was used in the multiplex PCR. Amplification of the CDR3 region of rearranged TCR beta genes was performed with a multiplex PCR assay on genomic DNA. The Illumina HiSeq System was used to sequence the amplified TCR beta libraries as 87-base-pair reads. The original methods were these. A later analysis tallied some 79 million unique TCR beta chains across the 550 to 850 repertoires, and about 10 million of those chains were shared by two or more donors. Raw reads were error-corrected and collapsed into unique sequences with a nearest-neighbor algorithm that merged closely related sequences to remove PCR and sequencing errors. Alignment of CDR3 sequences to IMGT reference sequences was used to assign V, D and J gene segments. Each retained sequence needed at least a six-nucleotide match to both a V gene segment and a J gene segment. A rearrangement was called productive if the CDR3 had no stop codons and remained in frame with V and J, and every other rearrangement was called non-productive. Following IMGT convention, CDR3 was defined as the stretch from the second conserved V-encoded cysteine up to the conserved J-encoded phenylalanine. In an earlier analysis of just under 600 of the donors, sequences lacking an unambiguous match to a single V gene segment were excluded. An earlier analysis of 450 to 650 of the donors called V segments functional above 56.7% productive rearrangements and segregating when the between-donor standard deviation exceeded 5%. A statistical classification framework was built for diagnosing cytomegalovirus status from the catalog of TCR beta chain sequences. In a later analysis, TCR nucleotide sequences were compared against IMGT/GENE-DB human TR gene sequences so that V and J genes could be assigned. In a later analysis, CDR3 sequences and most-parsimonious VDJ recombination scenarios were assigned using the TCRdist pipeline. In a later analysis, every TCR beta chain was defined by the combination of its CDR3 amino acid sequence and its V-gene family, and reads without a unique V-gene family were dropped. A later analysis removed roughly 590 highly shared, low-generation-probability nucleotide sequences to deal with suspected cross-contamination and a sequencing artifact. A later analysis calculated a clonal expansion index for each public chain from normalized within-repertoire ranks of inferred template counts. In a later analysis, generation probabilities were computed with a VDJ recombination model fitted to out-of-frame rearrangements, and the resulting probabilities were checked against IGoR. In a later analysis, TCR-TCR, TCR-HLA and TCR-CMV co-occurrence was scored with hypergeometric tests, and a repertoire-size bias correction was applied to TCR pairs. In a later analysis, false discovery rates were estimated by permuting HLA or CMV assignments 20 times. In a later analysis, co-occurring TCRs were grouped using DBSCAN, with TCRdist sequence similarity added in when clustering inside HLA-allele-positive subsets. Co-occurrence clustering excluded repertoires with fewer than 30,000 or more than 120,000 public chains, plus five with anomalous nucleotide sharing. Sourced from immuneACCESS, this table was stored by TCRdb with only in-frame sequences that have V and J called. A share of the clones is absent; for the studies checked, an unresolved V gene accounts for under half, and the remainder has no known explanation. The V and J calls and the clone size are those of that table, but D and trimming were determined from the DNA. The sample table lists 85,000 to 130,000 clones, 80% to 90% of them with a count of one. The biggest ten clones account for more than 0.95% of the sample.

In total, 630 or so healthy bone marrow donors made up the cohort. All cohort members were sampled while nominally healthy, although unrecorded immune exposures were likely present. The donor tested CMV seronegative, placing the donor among the 350 to 400 seronegative members of the cohort. A peripheral blood sample was provided by each donor, and peripheral blood mononuclear cells were used for TCR beta sequencing. The Qiagen DNeasy Blood Extraction Kit was used to extract genomic DNA from the blood cell samples. The material sequenced was PBMCs. The receptor was derived from a woman aged 18-29 years in good health and CMV-seronegative. Rearrangement joined TRBV5-4 to TRBJ2-1, with the D gene call left open. CDR3 loop: CASSLDLDEQFF. The nucleotide sequence is given as TGTGCCAGCAGCTTGGATTTAGATGAGCAGTTCTTC.